A single T cell receptor (beta chain) is shown here with its context. The antigen remains undetermined. This sample was included in a study of T-cell memory formation after mild COVID-19. Study-wide points: Pre-infection memory carried some responding clones, suggesting that cross-reactive memory joined. Clones contracting across day 15 to 85 had a balanced CD4/CD8 profile; later expanding clones leaned CD4+. CD4+ contracting clones lay mainly in CM and EM, CD8+ ones in EMRA.

The CDR3 has 15 amino acids. Germline CDR1 and CDR2: LGHNA and YNFKEQ. V lost 0 bases to trimming and J lost 8 bases; unmatched junction nucleotides: 7. TCR alpha and TCR beta cDNA libraries with sample barcodes and UMIs came from 5'RACE using constant-segment primers. Using its own MiXCR run on the 5' RACE reads, TCRdb lists one record per CDR3 protein. The sample contains over 250,000 distinct CDR3 sequences, more than 15% of which appear only once. The sequencing input was PBMCs or a T cell subset sorted from them (not recorded which). The receptor was derived from a man aged 18 to 29 who had mild COVID-19 (a few samples of this study predate the infection). Cell type and time point are not known. The rearrangement links TRBV4-2 to TRBJ1-2; 9 bases fit TRBD1. The CDR3 nucleotides are TGTGCCAGCAGCCAAGATGTGTACAGGGGGCTCGGCTACACCTTC. It is translated as CASSQDVYRGLGYTF.